These 18 T cell receptor beta chains were all obtained from the same sample, sequenced in a study of OX40 agonist ivuxolimab in advanced cancers. Assay: immunoSEQ multiplex PCR; the TCRdb copy retains only in-frame clones and omits some. The table has about 13,000 clones, 67% seen once; the top ten hold around a quarter. Source: CD4+ or CD8+ T cells sorted from blood, taken in a trial of the OX40 agonist ivuxolimab. These receptors all come from an adult with an advanced solid tumor such as melanoma, head and neck, liver or kidney cancer.

In this sample, this clone turned up once. This chain uses TRBV6-5 with TRBJ1-5, with D hard to call. The V and J ends lost 5 bases and 4 bases respectively, with 9 bases between them. The length of the CDR3 is 13 residues. Germline V gives CDR1 MNHEY, CDR2 SVGAGI. The CDR3 DNA reads as TGTGCCAGCAGTCCTCGGAGTAATCAGCCCCAGCATTTT. Residues: CASSPRSNQPQHF.

This rearrangement joins TRBV6-6 to TRBJ2-1; D is tentatively TRBD1 or TRBD2 (5 bases each). The V end lost 11 bases, the J end lost 7 bases, and 9 bases lay between the germline ends. This CDR3 has 10 amino acids. The germline V gene encodes CDR1 MNHNY and CDR2 SVGAGI (reference sequence). CDR3 sequence reads: CASGPNEQFF. The CDR3 DNA reads as TGTGCCTCGGGGCCGAATGAGCAGTTCTTC.

This clone appeared once. J is TRBJ2-1 and V is TRBV7-9; D unclear. In germline, CDR1 is SEHNR, CDR2 FQNEAQ (reference sequence). V was trimmed by 4 bases and J by 0 bases, leaving 10 bases between them. CDR3 length equals 15 residues. DNA of the CDR3: TGTGCCAGCAGCTGGCACATGAGCTCCTACAATGAGCAGTTCTTC. Translating it yields CASSWHMSSYNEQFF.

The chain recombines TRBV11-1 with TRBJ2-3, with TRBD1 matching 7 bases. V lost 5 bases, J lost 4 bases, and 9 bases stayed unmatched. The CDR3 loop spans 15 amino acids. Germline values: CDR1 SGHAT, CDR2 FQDESV (reference sequence). The DNA of the CDR3 is TGTGCCAGCAGCCCCAGGGGGTTTCTTCCAGATACGCAGTATTTT. Translation: CASSPRGFLPDTQYF.

This chain links TRBV7-9 with TRBJ2-7, with unresolved D. Trimming removed 5 bases at V and 0 bases at J, with 14 bases between. The CDR3 has 15 residues. Germline CDR1 and CDR2: SEHNR and FQNEAQ (reference sequence). The CDR3 DNA is TGTGCCAGCAGCCCCTTTAGCAGGAGCTCCTACGAGCAGTACTTC. This translates into CASSPFSRSSYEQYF. Together with reference TRBV7-9 and TRBJ2-7, the CDR3 gives the full variable domain: DTGVSQNPRHKITKRGQNVTFRCDPISEHNRLYWYRQTLGQGPEFLTYFQNEAQLEKSRLLSDRFSAERPKGSFSTLEIQRTEQGDSAMYLCASSPFSRSSYEQYFGPGTRLTVT.

This chain uses TRBV7-3 with TRBJ2-3; 9 positions agree with TRBD2. V was clipped by 4 bases and J by 5 bases; unmatched bases: 7. CDR3 length: 15 amino acids. Germline CDR1 and CDR2: SGHTA and FQGTGA. CDR3 DNA: TGTGCCAGCAGCTCCCTAGCGGGGAGAAGAGATACGCAGTATTTT. This codes for CASSSLAGRRDTQYF.

The chain recombines TRBV6-1 with TRBJ2-1; a possible D gene is TRBD2 (6 bases). Germline V gene lookup returns CDR1 MNHNS and CDR2 SASEGT. V lost 4 bases, J lost 4 bases, and 17 bases lay in between. The length of the CDR3 is 16 residues. The CDR3 DNA is TGTGCCAGCAGTGTTTCTAGCGTTGACGGGTACAATGAGCAGTTCTTC. This gives the protein CASSVSSVDGYNEQFF.

This clone was seen a few times. The V gene is TRBV7-2, the J gene TRBJ1-1, with no clear D. The germline V gene encodes CDR1 SGHTA and CDR2 FQGNSA. V was pared by 7 bases and J by 1 base, with 13 bases between. The length of the CDR3 is 14 residues. DNA for the CDR3: TGTGCCAGCACCCTCGAATTTAAGAACACTGAAGCTTTCTTT. Translation: CASTLEFKNTEAFF.

This clone was counted between two and nine times. J is TRBJ1-5 and V is TRBV2; D uncertain. Germline-derived CDR1 and CDR2 are SNHLY and FYNNEI. The V end was cut by 8 bases, the J end by 1 base, with 15 bases between. The CDR3 consists of 15 residues. CDR3 region: CASRWRLESNQPQHF. The CDR3 nucleotides are TGTGCCAGCCGTTGGAGACTGGAGAGCAATCAGCCCCAGCATTTT.

This chain links TRBV10-2 with TRBJ2-2; D remains unclear. The CDR3 covers 13 residues. Trimming took off 2 bases at V and 5 bases at J, with 6 bases between the two ends. Germline lookup yields CDR1 WSHSY and CDR2 SAAADI. The CDR3 sequence is CASSEVFTGELFF. The DNA for the CDR3 is TGCGCCAGCAGTGAGGTCTTTACCGGGGAGCTGTTTTTT.

This chain connects TRBV6-5 to TRBJ1-1; the match to TRBD1 covers 7 bases. Germline V CDR1 and CDR2: MNHEY, SVGAGI. This CDR3 spans 15 amino acids. Losses at the gene ends were 4 bases for V and 10 bases for J; bases not matched to a gene: 15. The DNA of the CDR3 is TGTGCCAGCAGTTCTTTCCAGGGGGGAAGTCTTGGAGCTTTCTTT. The encoded protein is CASSSFQGGSLGAFF.

Turning to this clone: The CDR3 end shows no conserved phenylalanine or tryptophan, and so a read error is likely. The rearrangement joins TRBV7-2 to TRBJ1-2, with 9 nucleotides matching TRBD1. The V segment lost 8 bases and the J segment 5 bases; nucleotides outside the gene matches: 9. Germline lookup yields CDR1 SGHTA and CDR2 FQGNSA. The CDR3 has 14 amino acids. The CDR3 loop reads CASGRQGGPYGYTL. CDR3 coding DNA: TGTGCCAGCGGGCGACAGGGGGGTCCATATGGCTACACCCTC.

CDR3 coding DNA: TGTGCCAGCAGCTTTCGGGACAGACAAAATGAAAAACTGTTTTTT. Protein: CASSFRDRQNEKLFF. The J gene is TRBJ1-4, the V gene TRBV11-2; TRBD1 agrees at 7 bases. CDR1 and CDR2 from the germline V gene are SGHAT and FQNNGV. Germline trimming cut 3 bases from V and 5 bases from J; bases unmatched to any gene: 6. The CDR3 is made up of 15 amino acids.

The chain links TRBV4-1 to TRBJ1-2, with D unresolved. V lost 5 bases and J lost 4, with 14 bases in between. CDR1 and CDR2 (germline): MGHRA, YSYEKL. The CDR3 sequence is 14 residues long. CDR3 loop: CASSSLLRVYGYTF. The DNA for the CDR3 is TGCGCCAGCAGCTCCCTTCTCCGAGTCTATGGCTACACCTTC.

V usage is TRBV5-4 and J usage is TRBJ2-2; D unclear. This CDR3 comprises 12 residues. V shed 2 bases and J shed 3 bases, with 2 bases lying between them. CDR1 and CDR2 (germline): SGHNT, YYREEE (reference sequence). DNA of the CDR3: TGTGCCAGCAGCTTTTACACCGGGGAGCTGTTTTTT. This gives the protein CASSFYTGELFF.

This chain connects TRBV7-8 to TRBJ2-1; D uncertain. CDR3 length equals 17 residues. Trimming cost V 1 base and J 0 bases, with 13 bases left between them. The V gene's germline CDR1 is SGHVS and CDR2 FQNEAQ. This CDR3 is CASSLVGPASSYNEQFF. The CDR3 DNA follows: TGTGCCAGCAGCTTAGTAGGTCCCGCGTCCTCCTACAATGAGCAGTTCTTC.

The J gene is TRBJ2-3, the V gene TRBV9; 11 nucleotides agree with TRBD1. The CDR3 consists of 16 residues. Germline CDR1 and CDR2: SGDLS and YYNGEE. V shed 5 bases and J 4 bases; nucleotides not matched to a gene: 9. The CDR3 DNA is TGTGCCAGCAGTAACCGGGGACAGGGGGGAGCAGATACGCAGTATTTT. This sequence encodes CASSNRGQGGADTQYF.

The chain couples TRBV21-1 to TRBJ1-1. TRBV21-1 is tagged as a pseudogene. This CDR3 has 13 residues. Written as DNA, the CDR3 is TGTGCCAGCAGCAGACTTAGACTGACTGAAGCTTTCTTT. Translation: CASSRLRLTEAFF.